The sample holds many counts of the clone carrying this T cell receptor beta chain. As yet, its antigen is unknown. The library was built for alpha chains, so this beta chain is an off-target read and its size means little. A distinct unique molecular identifier was carried by each TCR cDNA molecule. TCRdb used MiXCR to reprocess the 5' RACE reads, holding one entry per CDR3 protein. Of 8,000 to 10,000 distinct CDR3 sequences in the sample, more than 13% were seen once. The CDR3 runs to 15 residues. After removal of 5 bases from V and 8 bases from J, the junction contained 4 bases not matched to a gene. Stated time point: sample taken at primary tumor resection. The entry originates in a study of spatial heterogeneity in lung cancer. Study findings and constraints: Tumors with more nonsynonymous mutations had more expanded intratumoral alpha and beta TCRs. Estimates put coverage of tumor T cells approximately 7.4% for alpha and over 12% for beta chains.

This receptor was taken from a male donor with early-stage non-small cell lung cancer. The source material was lung tumor tissue, sampled at surgery. This chain uses TRBV12-3 or TRBV12-4 with TRBJ2-1; the match to TRBD2 covers 15 bases. This chain's CDR3 is CASSMGLAGGYEQFF. For the CDR3, the DNA is TGTGCCAGCAGTATGGGACTAGCGGGAGGTTATGAGCAGTTCTTC.